The 31 T cell receptor beta chains listed next were all sequenced from one sample in a study of shared clonotypes between healthy human individuals. Measured with immunoSEQ multiplex PCR; TCRdb has only the in-frame clones, and not every one. The sample gives 950,000 to 1,100,000 clones, around 76% of which show up once; 1.4% to 1.5% is in the top ten. The sequenced sample was memory CD4+ T cells sorted from blood. The subset was: CD45RA-negative fraction. The receptors here all came from a man aged 18 to 29 in good health.

This chain joins TRBV4-2 and TRBJ2-3; 10 nucleotides agree with TRBD2. Germline trimming cut 1 base from V and 1 base from J; bases unmatched to any gene: 8. CDR1 is LGHNA, CDR2 YNFKEQ, per germline. CDR3 length: 18 amino acids. The CDR3 spells CASSQGDYGLAGTDTQYF. CDR3 DNA: TGTGCCAGCAGCCAAGGAGATTATGGACTAGCGGGCACAGATACGCAGTATTTT.

The V call is TRBV25-1, the J call TRBJ1-2; 10 nucleotides match TRBD1. From germline, CDR1 is MGHDK and CDR2 SYGVNS. The length of the CDR3 is 14 residues. V dropped 2 bases and J dropped 5; count of bases not matched to a gene: 2. CDR3 sequence (DNA): TGTGCCAGCAGTGAAGGGGACAGGGGATATGGCTACACCTTC. This gives the protein CASSEGDRGYGYTF.

The table lists this clone with many counts. The chain carries TRBV10-2 and TRBJ1-1; D is undetermined. This CDR3 comprises 14 residues. Trimming removed 8 bases from V and 1 base from J, with 14 bases in between. The germline gives CDR1 WSHSY, CDR2 SAAADI. CDR3 residues: CASRGAAQNTEAFF. DNA for the CDR3: TGCGCCAGCCGGGGAGCAGCCCAGAACACTGAAGCTTTCTTT.

The chain employs TRBV27 and TRBJ2-1, with a weak D call TRBD2 (5 bases). The ends were cut back, 3 bases at V and 0 bases at J, with 9 bases in the middle. Germline V lookup: CDR1 MNHEY, CDR2 SMNVEV (reference sequence). There are 15 residues in the CDR3. This CDR3 is CASSFSDDSYNEQFF. DNA of the CDR3: TGTGCCAGCAGTTTTAGCGATGACTCCTACAATGAGCAGTTCTTC.

This clone was counted between two and nine times. The gene calls are TRBV6-6 and TRBJ1-6; maybe TRBD1 (5 bases). CDR1 and CDR2 from the germline V gene are MNHNY and SVGAGI (reference sequence). This CDR3 spans 13 amino acids. Trimming left V 7 bases short and J 7 bases short, with 11 bases between. CDR3 loop: CASTGRDNSPLHF. In DNA form, the CDR3 reads TGTGCCAGCACCGGCAGGGACAATTCACCCCTCCACTTT.

The chain combines TRBV4-1 with TRBJ1-6, with D unresolved. Looked up from germline, CDR1 is MGHRA and CDR2 is YSYEKL. V was shortened by 0 bases and J by 7 bases, with 13 bases between the two germline ends. CDR3 size: 16 residues. The CDR3 bases are TGCGCCAGCAGCCAAGATGCGGGGTTCCGAAATTCACCCCTCCACTTT. Translated: CASSQDAGFRNSPLHF.

This clone was seen only once. The chain's CDR3 is CASSYSRNMNTEAFF. Written as DNA, the CDR3 is TGTGCCAGCAGTTACTCGAGGAACATGAACACTGAAGCTTTCTTT. V is TRBV6-5 and J is TRBJ1-1; no clear D. The CDR3 runs to 15 residues. V lost 0 bases and J 0 bases, leaving 8 bases between the germline ends. Germline V CDR1 and CDR2: MNHEY, SVGAGI.

The CDR3 region is CASSTGIYEQYF. CDR3 DNA sequence: TGTGCCAGCAGCACGGGGATTTACGAGCAGTACTTC. The chain joins TRBV7-2 to TRBJ2-7; TRBD2 is a possible D gene (5 bases). V lost 5 bases, J lost 4 bases, and 9 bases lay in between. There are 12 residues in the CDR3. CDR1 is SGHTA, CDR2 FQGNSA, per germline.

Only one count was recorded for this clone. The V call is TRBV6-5, the J call TRBJ2-2, with 7 bases identical to TRBD2. After removal of 4 bases from V and 1 base from J, the junction contained 6 bases not matched to a gene. The CDR3 contains 16 residues. CDR1 MNHEY and CDR2 SVGAGI come from the germline V gene. The CDR3 coding sequence is TGTGCCAGCAGTTTATCGGCTAGCGGGAACACCGGGGAGCTGTTTTTT. Residues: CASSLSASGNTGELFF.

The chain carries TRBV5-4 and TRBJ2-2; D is possibly TRBD2 (6 bases). Deletions cut 3 bases from V and 0 bases from J, with 6 bases between. The germline V gene encodes CDR1 SGHNT and CDR2 YYREEE (reference sequence). The CDR3 totals 14 residues. The CDR3 sequence is CASSWDSNTGELFF. DNA of the CDR3: TGTGCCAGCAGCTGGGACTCGAACACCGGGGAGCTGTTTTTT.

The V call is TRBV6-5, the J call TRBJ2-7; TRBD2 matches 12 bases. The junction had 3 bases not matched to a gene; V was cut back by 6 bases and J by 0 bases. CDR1 is MNHEY and CDR2 is SVGAGI in the germline V gene. The CDR3 totals 15 residues. CDR3 loop: CASSASGGGSYEQYF. The CDR3 DNA reads TGTGCCAGCAGCGCTAGCGGGGGGGGCTCCTACGAGCAGTACTTC.

The V gene is TRBV19, the J gene TRBJ2-7; possibly TRBD1 for D (5 bases). The CDR3 totals 14 residues. The V end was cut by 1 base, the J end by 4 bases, with 11 bases between. Germline CDR1 LNHDA, CDR2 SQIVND (reference sequence). CDR3 residues: CASSIGYRYYEQYF. CDR3 coding DNA: TGTGCCAGTAGTATAGGGTACAGGTATTACGAGCAGTACTTC.

This clone was picked up one time. The genes are TRBV7-6 and TRBJ2-7; no clear D. The CDR3 contains 13 residues. V lost 3 bases, J lost 3 bases, and 9 bases lay in between. Germline CDR1 is SGHVS and CDR2 is FNYEAQ. The CDR3 nucleotides read TGTGCCAGCAGCTTTGGTCACGGCTACGAGCAGTACTTC. Amino acids: CASSFGHGYEQYF.

This clone has a handful of counts. V usage is TRBV5-1 and J usage is TRBJ2-2; 7 positions match TRBD1. Looked up from germline, CDR1 is SGHRS and CDR2 is YFSETQ. CDR3 size: 18 residues. The V gene end was trimmed by 2 bases and the J gene end by 7 bases; junction bases not matched to a gene: 17. CDR3 residues: CASSFPTGLNPRNGELFF. The CDR3 DNA is TGCGCCAGCAGCTTCCCGACAGGGTTAAACCCGAGGAACGGGGAGCTGTTTTTT.

The rearrangement joins TRBV25-1 to TRBJ1-6; D perhaps matches TRBD1 (5 bases). This CDR3 spans 14 amino acids. V dropped 5 bases and J dropped 9 bases, with 14 bases sitting between them. Germline lookup yields CDR1 MGHDK and CDR2 SYGVNS. For the CDR3, the DNA is TGTGCCAGCAGTCGGGGACTCCTATTTTCACCCCTCCACTTT. This gives the protein CASSRGLLFSPLHF.

This chain uses TRBV19 with TRBJ1-6, with D tentatively TRBD1 (5 bases). Between the trimmed V and J ends, which lost 6 bases and 7 bases, there was a span of 16 bases. There are 15 residues in the CDR3. Germline loops: CDR1 LNHDA, CDR2 SQIVND (reference sequence). The CDR3 here is CASRPSTVQNSPLHF. In DNA form, the CDR3 reads TGTGCCAGTAGACCCTCGACAGTTCAGAATTCACCCCTCCACTTT.

Regarding this clone: This specimen includes other DNA sequences encoding the same CDR3. The genes are TRBV7-9 and TRBJ2-3, with 9 positions matching TRBD2. The CDR3 loop spans 15 amino acids. Germline CDR1 is SEHNR and CDR2 is FQNEAQ (reference sequence). Trimming at V came to 2 bases and at J to 5 bases, leaving 5 bases not matched to a gene. The CDR3 DNA follows: TGTGCCAGCAGCTTACCCACTAGCGGGCGAGATACGCAGTATTTT. Its translation is CASSLPTSGRDTQYF.

The rearrangement links TRBV18 to TRBJ2-7, with D maybe TRBD1 (6 bases). Germline V gene lookup returns CDR1 KGHSH and CDR2 LQKENI. The CDR3 totals 14 residues. Deletions cut 2 bases from V and 2 bases from J, with 10 bases between. CDR3 coding DNA: TGTGCCAGCTCACCAAAGCAGGGGCCCTACGAGCAGTACTTC. Translated: CASSPKQGPYEQYF.

The table lists this clone with many counts. The gene calls are TRBV25-1 and TRBJ2-1; the D gene could be TRBD1 or TRBD2 (6 bases each). Germline CDR1 reads MGHDK; CDR2 reads SYGVNS. This CDR3 is 16 amino acids long. The V end was cut by 1 base, the J end by 9 bases, with 19 bases between. CDR3 nucleotides: TGTGCCAGCAGTGAATCATTTACGTCGGGGGCGCCTGAGCAGTTCTTC. Its translation: CASSESFTSGAPEQFF. Filled out from reference TRBV25-1 and TRBJ2-1, the complete variable domain reads EADIYQTPRYLVIGTGKKITLECSQTMGHDKMYWYQQDPGMELHLIHYSYGVNSTEKGDLSSESTVSRIRTEHFPLTLESARPSHTSQYLCASSESFTSGAPEQFFGPGTRLTVL.

This chain uses TRBV6-6 with TRBJ2-5; TRBD2 aligns across 11 bases. This CDR3 region has 14 residues. J gave up 11 bases and V 6 bases, and 11 bases lay outside the gene matches. Per germline, CDR1 MNHNY and CDR2 SVGAGI (reference sequence). This chain's CDR3 is CASSVAGGPGEQYF. The DNA for the CDR3 is TGTGCCAGCAGCGTAGCGGGAGGGCCTGGGGAGCAGTACTTC.

As DNA, the CDR3 is TGTGCCAGCAGCTCAGGACAGGGGCTCGAGCAGTACTTC. It specifies CASSSGQGLEQYF. This chain links TRBV11-2 with TRBJ2-7; 9 bases fit TRBD1. The V gene end was trimmed by 4 bases and the J gene end by 6 bases; junction bases not matched to a gene: 4. The length of the CDR3 is 13 residues. Germline V lookup: CDR1 SGHAT, CDR2 FQNNGV.

V usage is TRBV5-6 and J usage is TRBJ1-1; tentatively, D is TRBD1 (6 bases). V was cut by 1 base and J by 5 bases, with 12 bases left in between. CDR3 length: 14 residues. From germline, CDR1 is SGHDT and CDR2 YYEEEE. As DNA, the CDR3 is TGTGCCAGCAGCTTGAGGAGGGGGAGGACTGAAGCTTTCTTT. Amino acid sequence: CASSLRRGRTEAFF.

The chain couples TRBV19 to TRBJ1-5; 7 positions agree with TRBD1. CDR1 and CDR2 (germline): LNHDA, SQIVND (reference sequence). After removal of 6 bases from V and 3 bases from J, the junction contained 5 bases not matched to a gene. This CDR3 contains 14 residues. The DNA for the CDR3 is TGTGCCAGTAGCCCGGGACAGCACAATCAGCCCCAGCATTTT. Amino acids: CASSPGQHNQPQHF.

This sequence joins TRBV11-2 and TRBJ1-1; 8 nucleotides align to TRBD1. In germline, CDR1 is SGHAT, CDR2 FQNNGV. The CDR3 runs to 14 residues. V gave up 6 bases and J gave up 1 base; unmatched junction bases: 4. CDR3 protein: CASRDGQGNTEAFF. The DNA of the CDR3 is TGTGCCAGCAGGGATGGACAGGGGAACACTGAAGCTTTCTTT.

This clone was counted many times. This chain joins TRBV6-5 and TRBJ1-1; 7 bases align to TRBD1. Germline lookup yields CDR1 MNHEY and CDR2 SVGAGI. Trimming took 6 bases from V and 9 from J; bases not matched to a gene: 10. The CDR3 extends over 13 amino acids. CDR3 residues: CASSQNRQGQAFF. CDR3 sequence (DNA): TGTGCCAGCAGCCAAAATCGACAGGGCCAAGCTTTCTTT.

Of note for this clone: Different DNA sequences within this sample yield the same CDR3. The J gene is TRBJ1-3, the V gene TRBV5-4; 10 bases match TRBD1. This CDR3 has 15 residues. CDR1 and CDR2 (germline): SGHNT, YYREEE (reference sequence). Unmatched junction bases numbered 4, after V lost 5 bases and J lost 2 bases. Written as DNA, the CDR3 is TGTGCCAGCAGGCCTGGGACAGGGGCTGGAAACACCATATATTTT. Its translation: CASRPGTGAGNTIYF.

About this clone: This likely traces to a read error, being one base from a far larger clone. Other DNA sequences in this specimen translate into the identical CDR3. V usage is TRBV7-9 and J usage is TRBJ1-1; D remains ambiguous. Trimming removed 3 bases at V and 0 bases at J, with 5 bases between. The CDR3 totals 13 residues. Germline V gene lookup returns CDR1 SEHNR and CDR2 FQNEAQ (reference sequence). The CDR3: CASSLDLNTEAFF. The CDR3 DNA sequence: TGTGCCAGCAGCTTGGATTTGAACACTGAAGCTTTCTTT.

The J gene is TRBJ2-3, the V gene TRBV6-1; TRBD2 matches 13 bases. CDR1 MNHNS and CDR2 SASEGT come from the germline V gene. CDR3 length: 17 amino acids. V was clipped by 3 bases and J by 4 bases; unmatched bases: 7. The CDR3 DNA reads TGTGCCAGCAGTGAGGGACCGGGACTAGCGGGGTCAGATACGCAGTATTTT. Protein: CASSEGPGLAGSDTQYF.

The chain has TRBV7-2 and TRBJ2-5; D possibly uses TRBD1 or TRBD2 (5 bases each). Germline V gene sequence: CDR1 SGHTA, CDR2 FQGNSA. The germline V and J ends were trimmed by 5 bases and 5 bases, with 18 bases remaining between them. The CDR3 totals 15 residues. The CDR3 region has the DNA TGTGCCAGCAGCACCACCGGGGCGCGGCTGGAGACCCAGTACTTC. Amino acid sequence: CASSTTGARLETQYF.

The CDR3, as DNA: TGTGCCATCAGTGAGTCCCCCACGACAGGGGCCCGCTCCTACGAGCAGTACTTC. This encodes CAISESPTTGARSYEQYF. The V gene is TRBV10-3, the J gene TRBJ2-7, with 8 bases aligning to TRBD1. This CDR3 is built from 18 residues. The J segment lost 0 bases and the V segment lost 0 bases, leaving 10 bases of the junction unmatched. In germline, CDR1 is ENHRY, CDR2 SYGVKD.

This clone was seen just once. This chain uses TRBV6-6 with TRBJ2-7; no definite D call. V was trimmed by 5 bases and J by 4 bases, leaving 12 bases between them. Germline V CDR1 and CDR2: MNHNY, SVGAGI (reference sequence). This CDR3 is built from 13 residues. The CDR3 DNA sequence: TGTGCCAGCAGTATCGGGCCAGTATACGAGCAGTACTTC. Translation gives CASSIGPVYEQYF.